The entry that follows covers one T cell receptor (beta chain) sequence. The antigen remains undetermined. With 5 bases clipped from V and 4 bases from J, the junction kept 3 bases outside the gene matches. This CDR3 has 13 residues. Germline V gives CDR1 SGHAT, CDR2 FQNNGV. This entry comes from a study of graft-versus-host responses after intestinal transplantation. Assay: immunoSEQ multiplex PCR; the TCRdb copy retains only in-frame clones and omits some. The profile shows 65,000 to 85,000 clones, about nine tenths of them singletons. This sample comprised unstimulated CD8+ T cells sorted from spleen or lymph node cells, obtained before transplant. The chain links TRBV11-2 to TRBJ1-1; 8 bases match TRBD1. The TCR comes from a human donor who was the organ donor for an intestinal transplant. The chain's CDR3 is CASSKTGGTEAFF. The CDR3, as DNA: TGTGCCAGCAGCAAAACAGGGGGCACTGAAGCTTTCTTT.